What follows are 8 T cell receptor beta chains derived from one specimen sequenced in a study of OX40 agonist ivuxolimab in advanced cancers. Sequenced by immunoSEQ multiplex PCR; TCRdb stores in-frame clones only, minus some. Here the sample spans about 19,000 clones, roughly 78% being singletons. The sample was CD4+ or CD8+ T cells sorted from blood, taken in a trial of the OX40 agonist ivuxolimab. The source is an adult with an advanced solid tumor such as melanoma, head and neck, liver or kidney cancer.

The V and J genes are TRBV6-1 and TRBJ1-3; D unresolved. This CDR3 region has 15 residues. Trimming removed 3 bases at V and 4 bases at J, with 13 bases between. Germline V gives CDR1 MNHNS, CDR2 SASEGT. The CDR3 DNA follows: TGTGCCAGCAGTGAGCAACCCGAAAGGGGAAACACCATATATTTT. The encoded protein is CASSEQPERGNTIYF.

The CDR3 DNA follows: TGTGCCAGCAGTTACTACAGGAGCTCCTACGAGCAGTACTTC. Its translation is CASSYYRSSYEQYF. The V and J genes are TRBV28 and TRBJ2-7; a weak D match, TRBD1 (5 bases). Trimming removed 4 bases at V and 0 bases at J, with 10 bases between. The CDR3 runs to 14 residues. Germline CDR1 is MDHEN and CDR2 is SYDVKM.

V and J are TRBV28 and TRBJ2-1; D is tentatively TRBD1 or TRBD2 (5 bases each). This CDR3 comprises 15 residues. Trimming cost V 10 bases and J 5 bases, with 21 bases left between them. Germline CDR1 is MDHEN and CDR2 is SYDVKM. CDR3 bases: TGTGCCACCCACCTTCCGGGACCGTACCACAATGAGCAGTTCTTC. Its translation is CATHLPGPYHNEQFF.

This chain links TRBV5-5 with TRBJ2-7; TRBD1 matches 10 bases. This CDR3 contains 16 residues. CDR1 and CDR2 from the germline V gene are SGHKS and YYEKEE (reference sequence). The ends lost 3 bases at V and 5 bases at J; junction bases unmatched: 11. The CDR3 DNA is TGTGCCAGCAGCTCCCGGTCTAGGGACAGGGGTGACGAGCAGTACTTC. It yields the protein CASSSRSRDRGDEQYF.

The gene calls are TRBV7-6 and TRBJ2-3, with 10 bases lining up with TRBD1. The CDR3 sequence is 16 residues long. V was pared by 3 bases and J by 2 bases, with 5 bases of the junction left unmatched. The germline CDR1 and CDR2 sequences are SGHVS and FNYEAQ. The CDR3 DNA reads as TGTGCCAGCAGCTTCGAGACAGGGGGCTACACAGATACGCAGTATTTT. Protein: CASSFETGGYTDTQYF.

CDR3: CASSSGQIKNYGYTF. The CDR3 coding sequence is TGTGCCAGCAGCTCGGGACAGATAAAAAACTATGGCTACACCTTC. J is TRBJ1-2 and V is TRBV7-9; 7 bases agree with TRBD1. The V and J ends lost 4 bases and 2 bases, in that order; junction bases with no gene match: 7. Germline values: CDR1 SEHNR, CDR2 FQNEAQ (reference sequence). The length of the CDR3 is 15 residues.

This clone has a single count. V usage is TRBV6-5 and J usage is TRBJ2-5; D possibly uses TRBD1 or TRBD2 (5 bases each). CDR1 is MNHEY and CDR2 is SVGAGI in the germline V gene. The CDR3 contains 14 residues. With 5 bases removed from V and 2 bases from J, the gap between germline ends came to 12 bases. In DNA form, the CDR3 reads TGTGCCAGCAGTACCCCTGAGGGGCAAGAGACCCAGTACTTC. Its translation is CASSTPEGQETQYF.

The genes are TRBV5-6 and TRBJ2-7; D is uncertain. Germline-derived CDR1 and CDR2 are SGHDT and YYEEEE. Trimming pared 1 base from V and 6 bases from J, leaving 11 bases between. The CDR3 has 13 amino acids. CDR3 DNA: TGTGCCAGCAGCTTGTACACCCCAAGCGAGCAGTACTTC. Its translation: CASSLYTPSEQYF. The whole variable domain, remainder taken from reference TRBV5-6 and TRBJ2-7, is DAGVTQSPTHLIKTRGQQVTLRCSPKSGHDTVSWYQQALGQGPQFIFQYYEEEERQRGNFPDRFSGHQFPNYSSELNVNALLLGDSALYLCASSLYTPSEQYFGPGTRLTVT.